This T cell receptor beta chain derives from a study of early T cells in non-severe SARS-CoV-2 infection. Overall study results and limits: Anti-spike CD8 responses were favored by VDJdb matching, which missed private and CD4 specificities.

CDR1 and CDR2 (germline): SEHNR, FQNEAQ (reference sequence). This CDR3 is built from 15 residues. V shed 5 bases and J 5 bases; nucleotides not matched to a gene: 11. Individually, cDNA molecules had unique molecular identifiers attached to them. TCRdb re-called the 5' RACE reads with MiXCR, one entry per CDR3 protein. The table lists around 80,000 distinct CDR3 sequences, approximately 15% of them singletons, with around 1.5% in the top ten. In this sample, this clonotype turned up a few times. Its antigen is as yet unknown. The V and J genes are TRBV7-9 and TRBJ2-5; 7 bases match TRBD2. The sequencing sample was made of whole blood. This TCR derives from an adult who was a healthcare worker with PCR-confirmed SARS-CoV-2 infection or an uninfected control (not recorded which). CDR3 region: CASSPSGAAGETQYF. The CDR3, as DNA: TGTGCCAGCAGCCCGAGCGGGGCGGCGGGGGAGACCCAGTACTTC. The complete variable domain, with remaining parts taken from reference TRBV7-9 and TRBJ2-5, reads DTGVSQNPRHKITKRGQNVTFRCDPISEHNRLYWYRQTLGQGPEFLTYFQNEAQLEKSRLLSDRFSAERPKGSFSTLEIQRTEQGDSAMYLCASSPSGAAGETQYFGPGTRLLVL.